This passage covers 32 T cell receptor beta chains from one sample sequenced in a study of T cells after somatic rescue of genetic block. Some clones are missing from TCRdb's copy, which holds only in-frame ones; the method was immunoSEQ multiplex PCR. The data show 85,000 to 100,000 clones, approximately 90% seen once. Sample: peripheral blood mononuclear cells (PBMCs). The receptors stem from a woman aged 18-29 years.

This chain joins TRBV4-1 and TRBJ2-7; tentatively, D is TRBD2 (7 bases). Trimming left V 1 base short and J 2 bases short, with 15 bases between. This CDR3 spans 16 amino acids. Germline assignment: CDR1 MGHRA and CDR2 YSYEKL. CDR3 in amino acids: CASSQGGGPPPYEQYF. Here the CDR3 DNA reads TGCGCCAGCAGCCAAGGGGGGGGCCCACCTCCCTACGAGCAGTACTTC.

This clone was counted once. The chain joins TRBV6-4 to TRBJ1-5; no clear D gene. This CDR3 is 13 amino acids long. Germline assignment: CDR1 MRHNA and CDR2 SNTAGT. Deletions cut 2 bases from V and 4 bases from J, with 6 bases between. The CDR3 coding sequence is TGTGCCAGCAGTGACAGATTGAATCAGCCCCAGCATTTT. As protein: CASSDRLNQPQHF.

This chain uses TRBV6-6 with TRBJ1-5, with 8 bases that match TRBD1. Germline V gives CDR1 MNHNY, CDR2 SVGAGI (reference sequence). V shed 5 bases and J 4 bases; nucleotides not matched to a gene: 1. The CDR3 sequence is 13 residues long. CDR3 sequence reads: CASSRQGNQPQHF. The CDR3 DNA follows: TGTGCCAGCAGTAGACAGGGGAATCAGCCCCAGCATTTT.

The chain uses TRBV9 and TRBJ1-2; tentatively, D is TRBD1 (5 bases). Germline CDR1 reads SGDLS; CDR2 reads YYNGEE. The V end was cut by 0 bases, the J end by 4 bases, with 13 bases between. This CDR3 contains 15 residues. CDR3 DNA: TGTGCCAGCAGCGTAGACGGCGCAGGGTTCTATGGCTACACCTTC. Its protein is CASSVDGAGFYGYTF.

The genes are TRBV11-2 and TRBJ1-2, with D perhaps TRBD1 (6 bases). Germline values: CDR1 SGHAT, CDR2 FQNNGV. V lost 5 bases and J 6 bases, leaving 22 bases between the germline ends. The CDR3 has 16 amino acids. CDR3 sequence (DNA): TGTGCCAGCAGCCCACGGGGGGGCGCAGGGGTACATGGCTACACCTTC. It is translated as CASSPRGGAGVHGYTF.

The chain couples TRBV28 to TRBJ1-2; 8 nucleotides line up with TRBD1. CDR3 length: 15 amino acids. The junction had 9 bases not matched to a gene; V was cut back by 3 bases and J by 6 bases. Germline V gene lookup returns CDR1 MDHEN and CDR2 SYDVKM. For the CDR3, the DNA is TGTGCCAGCAGTTTTTCGGCGACAGGGGTCGATGGCTACACCTTC. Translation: CASSFSATGVDGYTF.

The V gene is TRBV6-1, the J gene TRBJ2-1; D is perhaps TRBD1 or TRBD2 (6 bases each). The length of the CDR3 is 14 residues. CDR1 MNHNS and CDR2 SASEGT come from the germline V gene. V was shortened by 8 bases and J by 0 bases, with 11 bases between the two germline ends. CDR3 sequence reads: CASAPGASYNEQFF. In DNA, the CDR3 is TGTGCCAGCGCCCCGGGGGCCTCCTACAATGAGCAGTTCTTC.

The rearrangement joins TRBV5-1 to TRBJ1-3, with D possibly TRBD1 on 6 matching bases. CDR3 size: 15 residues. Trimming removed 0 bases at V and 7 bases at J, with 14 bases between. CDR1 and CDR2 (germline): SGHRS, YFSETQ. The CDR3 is CASSLDYREGNTIYF. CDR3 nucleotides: TGCGCCAGCAGCTTGGACTACAGGGAAGGCAACACCATATATTTT.

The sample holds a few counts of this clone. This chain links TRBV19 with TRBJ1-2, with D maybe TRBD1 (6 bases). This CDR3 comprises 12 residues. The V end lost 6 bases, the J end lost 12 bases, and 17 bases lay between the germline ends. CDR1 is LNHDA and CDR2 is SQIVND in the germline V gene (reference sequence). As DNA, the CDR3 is TGTGCCAGTAGCCCGATTGAGGGGGGAAACACCTTC. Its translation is CASSPIEGGNTF.

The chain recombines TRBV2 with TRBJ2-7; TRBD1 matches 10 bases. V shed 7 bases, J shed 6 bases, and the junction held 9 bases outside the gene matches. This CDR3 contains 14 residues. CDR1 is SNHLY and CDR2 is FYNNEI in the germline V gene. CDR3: CASTDRGPWGEQYF. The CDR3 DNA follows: TGTGCCAGCACTGACAGGGGGCCATGGGGCGAGCAGTACTTC. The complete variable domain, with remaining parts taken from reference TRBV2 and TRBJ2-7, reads EPEVTQTPSHQVTQMGQEVILRCVPISNHLYFYWYRQILGQKVEFLVSFYNNEISEKSEIFDDQFSVERPDGSNFTLKIRSTKLEDSAMYFCASTDRGPWGEQYFGPGTRLTVT.

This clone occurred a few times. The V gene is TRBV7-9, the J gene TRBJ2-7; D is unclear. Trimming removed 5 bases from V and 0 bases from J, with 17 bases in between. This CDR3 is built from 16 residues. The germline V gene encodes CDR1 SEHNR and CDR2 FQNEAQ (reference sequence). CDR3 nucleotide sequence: TGTGCCAGCAGCCAGGCAGTTGGCCTTAGCTCCTACGAGCAGTACTTC. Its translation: CASSQAVGLSSYEQYF.

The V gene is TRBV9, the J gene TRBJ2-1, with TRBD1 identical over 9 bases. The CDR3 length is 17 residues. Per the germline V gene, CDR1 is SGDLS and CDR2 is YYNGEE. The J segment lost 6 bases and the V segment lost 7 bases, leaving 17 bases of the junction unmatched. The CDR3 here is CASRGRVGQGPLNEQFF. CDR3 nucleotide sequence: TGTGCCAGCCGTGGGAGGGTGGGACAGGGCCCACTCAATGAGCAGTTCTTC.

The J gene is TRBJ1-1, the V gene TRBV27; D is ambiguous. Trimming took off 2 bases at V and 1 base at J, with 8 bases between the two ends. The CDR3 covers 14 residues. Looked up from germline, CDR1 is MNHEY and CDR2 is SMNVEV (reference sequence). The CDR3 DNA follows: TGTGCCAGCAGTTTACAGGTATGGAACACTGAAGCTTTCTTT. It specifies CASSLQVWNTEAFF.

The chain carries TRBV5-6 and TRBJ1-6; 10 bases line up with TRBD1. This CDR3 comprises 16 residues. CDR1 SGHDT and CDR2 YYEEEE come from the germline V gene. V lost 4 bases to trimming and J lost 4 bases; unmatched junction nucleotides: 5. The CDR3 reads CASSPGQGVYNSPLHF. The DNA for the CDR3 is TGTGCCAGCAGCCCAGGACAGGGGGTTTATAATTCACCCCTCCACTTT.

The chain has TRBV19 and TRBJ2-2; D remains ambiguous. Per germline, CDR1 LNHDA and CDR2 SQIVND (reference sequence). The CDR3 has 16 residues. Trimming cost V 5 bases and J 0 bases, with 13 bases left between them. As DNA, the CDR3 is TGTGCCAGTAGTCCCTGGACGAGCGCGAACACCGGGGAGCTGTTTTTT. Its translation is CASSPWTSANTGELFF.

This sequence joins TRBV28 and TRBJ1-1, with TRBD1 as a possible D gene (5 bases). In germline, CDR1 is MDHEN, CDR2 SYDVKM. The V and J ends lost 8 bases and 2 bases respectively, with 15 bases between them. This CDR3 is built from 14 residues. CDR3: CASGGWDSNTEAFF. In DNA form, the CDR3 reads TGTGCCAGCGGGGGGTGGGATTCAAACACTGAAGCTTTCTTT.

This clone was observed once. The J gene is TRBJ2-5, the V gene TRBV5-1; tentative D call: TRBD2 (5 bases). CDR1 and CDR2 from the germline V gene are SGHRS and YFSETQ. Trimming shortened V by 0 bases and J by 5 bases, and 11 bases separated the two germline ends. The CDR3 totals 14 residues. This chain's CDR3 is CASSLGAGEETQYF. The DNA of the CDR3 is TGCGCCAGCAGCTTGGGGGCGGGCGAGGAGACCCAGTACTTC.

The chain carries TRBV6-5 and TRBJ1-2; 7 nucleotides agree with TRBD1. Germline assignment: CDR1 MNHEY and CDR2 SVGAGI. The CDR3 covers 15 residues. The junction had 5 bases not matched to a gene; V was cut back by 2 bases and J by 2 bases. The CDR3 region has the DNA TGTGCCAGCAGTTACCGACAGGGATTGAACTATGGCTACACCTTC. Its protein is CASSYRQGLNYGYTF.

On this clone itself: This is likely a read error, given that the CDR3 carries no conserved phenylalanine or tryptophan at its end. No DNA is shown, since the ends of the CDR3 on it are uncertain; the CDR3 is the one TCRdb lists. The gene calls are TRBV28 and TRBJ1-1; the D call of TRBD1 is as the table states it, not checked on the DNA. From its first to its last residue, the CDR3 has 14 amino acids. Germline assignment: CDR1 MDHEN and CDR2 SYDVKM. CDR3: CASSTQGLWGYEGA.

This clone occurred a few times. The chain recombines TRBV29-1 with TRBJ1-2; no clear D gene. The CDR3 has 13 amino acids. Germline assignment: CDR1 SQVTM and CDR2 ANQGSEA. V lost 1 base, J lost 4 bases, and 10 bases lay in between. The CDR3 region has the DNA TGCAGCGTTGAAGTGCGGCTGAGCTATGGCTACACCTTC. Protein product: CSVEVRLSYGYTF.

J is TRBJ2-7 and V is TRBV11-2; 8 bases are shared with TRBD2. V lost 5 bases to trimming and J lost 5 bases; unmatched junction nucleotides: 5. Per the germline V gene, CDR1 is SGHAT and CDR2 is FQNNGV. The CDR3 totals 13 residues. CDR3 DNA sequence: TGTGCCAGCAGCCAGGGGACTAGTCACGAGCAGTACTTC. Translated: CASSQGTSHEQYF.

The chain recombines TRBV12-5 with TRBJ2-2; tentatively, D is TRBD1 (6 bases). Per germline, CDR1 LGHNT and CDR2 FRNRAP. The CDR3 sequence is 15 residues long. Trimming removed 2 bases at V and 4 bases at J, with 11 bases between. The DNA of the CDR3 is TGTGCTAGTGGTTTGTTTGGGGGCGGCACCGGGGAGCTGTTTTTT. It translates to CASGLFGGGTGELFF.

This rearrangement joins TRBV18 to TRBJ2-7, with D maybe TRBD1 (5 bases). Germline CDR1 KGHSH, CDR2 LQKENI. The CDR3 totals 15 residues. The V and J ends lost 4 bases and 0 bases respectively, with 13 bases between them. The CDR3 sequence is CASSRGQEPSYEQYF. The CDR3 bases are TGTGCCAGCTCACGGGGCCAGGAGCCCTCCTACGAGCAGTACTTC.

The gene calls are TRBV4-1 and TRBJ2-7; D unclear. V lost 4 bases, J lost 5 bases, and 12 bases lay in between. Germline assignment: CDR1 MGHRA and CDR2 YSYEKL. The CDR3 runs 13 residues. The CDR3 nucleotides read TGCGCCAGCAGCCCCATACCGCGGCACGAGCAGTACTTC. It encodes CASSPIPRHEQYF.

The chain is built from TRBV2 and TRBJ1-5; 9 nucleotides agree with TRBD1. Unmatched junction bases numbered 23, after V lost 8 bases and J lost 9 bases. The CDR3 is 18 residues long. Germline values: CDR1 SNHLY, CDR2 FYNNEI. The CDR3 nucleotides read TGTGCCAGCGGTCGCAGCTCGACAGGGACAGGGCCGGGCGGGCCCCAGCATTTT. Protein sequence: CASGRSSTGTGPGGPQHF.

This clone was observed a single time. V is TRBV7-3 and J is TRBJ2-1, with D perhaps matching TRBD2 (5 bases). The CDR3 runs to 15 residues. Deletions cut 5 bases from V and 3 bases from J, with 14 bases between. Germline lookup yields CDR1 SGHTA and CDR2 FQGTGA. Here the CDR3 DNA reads TGTGCCAGCAGCCGAGATCGACTAAGCTACAATGAGCAGTTCTTC. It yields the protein CASSRDRLSYNEQFF.

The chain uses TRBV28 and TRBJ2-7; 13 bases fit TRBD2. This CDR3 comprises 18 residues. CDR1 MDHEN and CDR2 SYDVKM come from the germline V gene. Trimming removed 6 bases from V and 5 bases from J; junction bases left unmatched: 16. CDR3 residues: CASRAPGLAGIAPNEQYF. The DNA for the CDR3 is TGTGCCAGCAGAGCTCCGGGACTAGCGGGAATAGCCCCTAACGAGCAGTACTTC.

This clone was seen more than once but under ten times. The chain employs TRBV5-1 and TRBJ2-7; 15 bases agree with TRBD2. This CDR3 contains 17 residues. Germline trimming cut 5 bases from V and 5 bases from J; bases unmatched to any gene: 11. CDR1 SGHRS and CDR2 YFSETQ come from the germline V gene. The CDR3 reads CASSWTSGRAGFNEQYF. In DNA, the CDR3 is TGCGCCAGCAGTTGGACTAGCGGGAGGGCCGGGTTTAACGAGCAGTACTTC.

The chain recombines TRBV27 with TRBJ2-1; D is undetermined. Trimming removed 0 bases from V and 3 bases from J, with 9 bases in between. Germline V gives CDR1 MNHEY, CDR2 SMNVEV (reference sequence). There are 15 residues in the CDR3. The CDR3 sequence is CASSLSSKGYNEQFF. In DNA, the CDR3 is TGTGCCAGCAGTTTATCGTCTAAGGGCTACAATGAGCAGTTCTTC.

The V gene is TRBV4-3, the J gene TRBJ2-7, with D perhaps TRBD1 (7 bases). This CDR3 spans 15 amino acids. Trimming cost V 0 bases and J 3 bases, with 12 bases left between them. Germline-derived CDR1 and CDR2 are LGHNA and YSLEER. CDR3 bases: TGCGCCAGCAGCCAAGAGGGCAGGGGGGACTACGAGCAGTACTTC. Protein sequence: CASSQEGRGDYEQYF.

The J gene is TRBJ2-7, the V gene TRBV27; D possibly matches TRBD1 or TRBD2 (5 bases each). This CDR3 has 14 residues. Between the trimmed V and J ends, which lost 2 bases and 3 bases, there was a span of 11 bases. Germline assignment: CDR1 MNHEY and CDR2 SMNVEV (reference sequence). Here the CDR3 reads CASSLIGALYEQYF. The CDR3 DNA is TGTGCCAGCAGTTTAATCGGGGCCCTCTACGAGCAGTACTTC.

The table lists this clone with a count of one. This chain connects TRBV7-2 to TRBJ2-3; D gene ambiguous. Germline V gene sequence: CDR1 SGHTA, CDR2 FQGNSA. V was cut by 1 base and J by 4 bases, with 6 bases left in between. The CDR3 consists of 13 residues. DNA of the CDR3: TGTGCCAGCAGCTTAGAGTTCTCAGATACGCAGTATTTT. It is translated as CASSLEFSDTQYF.